Sequencing of this T cell receptor (beta chain) was carried out in a study of shared clonotypes between healthy human individuals. Overall study results and limits: Clonotype sharing among donors was thought likely to change with sequencing depth.

The CDR3 contains 15 residues. Germline V CDR1 and CDR2: MDHEN, SYDVKM. V lost 5 bases, J lost 5 bases, and 10 bases stayed unmatched. The assay was run at deep level. Every subset's genomic DNA went evenly onto several immunoSEQ plates. Authors' processing steps: ImmunoSEQ supplied junction-only sequences lacking quality scores, so filtering was different. Data came from immunoSEQ multiplex PCR; TCRdb stores just in-frame clones and leaves some out. The V and J calls and the clone size are those of that table, but D and trimming were determined from the DNA. The repertoire holds approximately 2.5 million clones, with approximately 93% as singletons. Of note for this clone: The target antigen is unknown.

The chain combines TRBV28 with TRBJ2-7; 9 nucleotides agree with TRBD1. The TCR originated in a man younger than 35 in good health. Some clones in this sample may be carry-over from other donors' samples. The source material was naive CD4+ T cells from PBMCs. Indicated subset: CD45RA+ positively selected. This CDR3 is CASSEGQGGSHEQYF. The CDR3 bases are TGTGCCAGCAGTGAGGGACAGGGAGGCTCACACGAGCAGTACTTC. The variable domain in full, completed from reference TRBV28 and TRBJ2-7, reads DVKVTQSSRYLVKRTGEKVFLECVQDMDHENMFWYRQDPGLGLRLIYFSYDVKMKEKGDIPEGYSVSREKKERFSLILESASTNQTSMYLCASSEGQGGSHEQYFGPGTRLTVT.